The 23 T cell receptor beta chains listed next were all sequenced from one sample in a study of esophageal squamous cell carcinoma under preoperative chemotherapy (dated by TCRdb to the late 2010s). To prepare the library, PCR was applied. The data were produced on a HiSeq X Ten. TCRdb took the public reads, trimmed them with fastp at Q25, ran MiXCR for clone calling and kept in-frame beta chains. Every distinct CDR3 protein forms one entry, paired with its most common genes and DNA. Recorded for this sample are some 16,000 distinct CDR3 sequences; roughly 60% of them occurred a single time. The top ten hold more than 50% of the sample. In the paper's terms, the time point label means: before preoperative PTX-NDP chemotherapy. Sampling was performed from a patient given preoperative chemotherapy. These receptors came from a human donor with esophageal squamous cell carcinoma. The donor label of this sample is uncertain.

This chain uses TRBV7-2 with TRBJ1-6, with a weak D call TRBD1 (5 bases). In germline, CDR1 is SGHTA, CDR2 FQGNSA. V lost 6 bases and J lost 7, with 13 bases in between. The CDR3 length is 14 residues. The CDR3 DNA sequence: TGTGCCAGCAGTTACACGACAGTCAATTCACCCCTCCACTTT. Its translation is CASSYTTVNSPLHF.

Remarks on this clonotype: This may be a read error: a much more frequent sequence differs by one nucleotide. The chain carries TRBV6-5 and TRBJ2-1, with 9 bases fitting TRBD1. Germline V CDR1 and CDR2: MNHEY, SVGAGI. CDR3 length equals 16 residues. Germline trimming cut 4 bases from V and 10 bases from J; bases unmatched to any gene: 14. The DNA for the CDR3 is TGTGCCAGCAGTTCACAGCCGGGACAGGGTGCCTACGAGCAGTTCTTC. It specifies CASSSQPGQGAYEQFF.

This clonotype has at least ten counts. The chain joins TRBV6-5 to TRBJ2-1, with 7 bases identical to TRBD2. V was clipped by 4 bases and J by 1 base; unmatched bases: 7. The CDR3 is 16 amino acids. Per the germline V gene, CDR1 is MNHEY and CDR2 is SVGAGI. Here the CDR3 DNA reads TGTGCCAGCAGTTCCCTTCAAGCGGGATCCTACAATGAGCAGTTCTTC. Translating gives CASSSLQAGSYNEQFF.

This clonotype has a count of ten or more. V usage is TRBV5-6 and J usage is TRBJ2-3; TRBD2 is a possible D gene (7 bases). This CDR3 is built from 17 residues. Trimming removed 0 bases from V and 0 bases from J, with 14 bases in between. Germline V CDR1 and CDR2: SGHDT, YYEEEE. CDR3 sequence (DNA): TGTGCCAGCAGCTTGGGGGGGGGCGGAATAAGCACAGATACGCAGTATTTT. This translates into CASSLGGGGISTDTQYF.

This clonotype was picked up a small number of times. This may arise from a read error, as a much more abundant clone is one base away. This chain links TRBV12-3 or TRBV12-4 with TRBJ2-1; D is uncertain. The V end lost 5 bases, the J end lost 10 bases, and 12 bases lay between the germline ends. The CDR3 extends over 12 amino acids. CDR3 region: CASSQGLSEQFF. The CDR3 DNA is TGTGCCAGCAGTCAAGGTTTGTCCGAGCAGTTCTTC.

Of note for this clonotype: The junction and the germline gene differ at one end; a read error may be behind it. V usage is TRBV6-1 and J usage is TRBJ2-6, with 12 bases fitting TRBD1. Germline lookup yields CDR1 MNHNS and CDR2 SASEGT. The CDR3 consists of 18 residues. The CDR3 coding sequence is TGTGCCAGCAGTGAATGGGACAGGGGGCAGGGGGGCGCCAACGAGCAGTCCTTC. As protein: CASSEWDRGQGGANEQSF.

The chain couples TRBV27 to TRBJ1-6; D unclear. The CDR3 covers 15 residues. V lost 4 bases, J lost 9 bases, and 16 bases lay in between. CDR1 MNHEY and CDR2 SMNVEV come from the germline V gene (reference sequence). CDR3 in DNA: TGTGCCAGCAGTTCTGGGTTGGCCGTGAGTTCACCCCTCCACTTT. Its translation is CASSSGLAVSSPLHF.

Notes on this clonotype: Without the conserved terminal phenylalanine or tryptophan, this CDR3 likely stems from a read error. The limits of the CDR3 on the DNA are not certain, so only TCRdb's listed CDR3 is given. This chain joins TRBV7-2 and TRBJ2-3; the table's D call TRBD2 went unverified against the DNA. The V gene's germline CDR1 is SGHTA and CDR2 FQGNSA. With termini counted, the CDR3 has 15 amino acids. The CDR3 reads CASSLGAGGARTRSL.

The chain uses TRBV6-4 and TRBJ2-3; 7 nucleotides align to TRBD1. Germline loops: CDR1 MRHNA, CDR2 SNTAGT. The CDR3 is made up of 15 amino acids. J lost 11 bases, V lost 3 bases, and 14 bases had no gene match. The CDR3 sequence: CASSDPGYSTGEQYF. The CDR3 nucleotides are TGTGCCAGCAGTGATCCGGGTTACAGCACAGGGGAGCAGTATTTT.

The table lists this clonotype with a few counts. V is TRBV12-3 or TRBV12-4 and J is TRBJ2-1; possibly TRBD1 or TRBD2 for D (5 bases each). The J call may be mistaken, given a closer DNA end match to TRBJ2-7. CDR3 length: 14 amino acids. The CDR3 is CASRESGTYYEQYF. CDR3 nucleotide sequence: TGTGCCAGCAGGGAATCGGGGACGTACTACGAGCAGTACTTC.

This clonotype was observed once. At one end, the junction sequence differs from germline, possibly due to a read error. Written as DNA, the CDR3 is TGTGCCGGCAGCCTGGCACTCAACACAGATACGCAGTATTTT. Translated, it gives CAGSLALNTDTQYF. The chain links TRBV10-2 to TRBJ2-3; D remains ambiguous. The CDR3 contains 14 residues. Germline V gene lookup returns CDR1 WSHSY and CDR2 SAAADI.

The chain has TRBV6-4 and TRBJ2-3; either TRBD1 or TRBD2 may fit D (6 bases each). This CDR3 is 15 amino acids long. CDR1 and CDR2 from the germline V gene are MRHNA and SNTAGT. V dropped 9 bases and J dropped 5 bases, with 21 bases sitting between them. CDR3 sequence (DNA): TGTGCCAGGAGTCTTGGGGGCGGGGCCGGAGATACGCAGTATTTT. Translated: CARSLGGGAGDTQYF.

As for this clonotype: At one end the junction does not follow the germline gene, possibly because of a read error. V and J are TRBV6-1 and TRBJ2-3, with D possibly being TRBD1 (6 bases). The length of the CDR3 is 16 residues. Germline V gives CDR1 MNHNS, CDR2 SASEGT. CDR3 amino acids: CASREGGGGDKDTQYF. The CDR3 DNA is TGTGCCAGCAGGGAAGGTGGGGGCGGAGACAAAGATACCCAGTATTTT.

The chain recombines TRBV6-1 with TRBJ2-3; 7 nucleotides line up with TRBD2. This CDR3 comprises 19 residues. Germline V CDR1 and CDR2: MNHNS, SASEGT. Germline trimming cut 3 bases from V and 4 bases from J; bases unmatched to any gene: 19. The DNA for the CDR3 is TGTGCCAGCAGTGAGGGTGGGATAGCGGGTGGTGGCCCGGCAGATACGCAGTATTTT. Protein sequence: CASSEGGIAGGGPADTQYF.

The CDR3 DNA is TGTGCCAGCAGTCGGGGACAGAACAATGAGCAGTTCTTC. This translates into CASSRGQNNEQFF. The chain employs TRBV12-3 or TRBV12-4 and TRBJ2-1; the match to TRBD1 covers 7 bases. Losses at the gene ends were 5 bases for V and 5 bases for J; bases not matched to a gene: 3. The CDR3 has 13 amino acids.

This clonotype was found a few times. The genes are TRBV6-4 and TRBJ2-5; 11 bases align to TRBD2. The V segment lost 5 bases and the J segment 0 bases; nucleotides outside the gene matches: 2. The CDR3 has 15 residues. Looked up from germline, CDR1 is MRHNA and CDR2 is SNTAGT. This CDR3 reads CASSRTSGYQETQYF. The CDR3, as DNA: TGTGCCAGCAGTCGGACTAGCGGGTACCAAGAGACCCAGTACTTC.

The rearrangement uses TRBV14 and TRBJ2-2; D possibly matches TRBD1 or TRBD2 (6 bases each). The CDR3 sequence is 19 residues long. Germline V lookup: CDR1 SGHDN, CDR2 FVKESK. V was trimmed by 0 bases and J by 4 bases, leaving 21 bases between them. The CDR3 protein is CASSQEWGSEGDFTGELFF. CDR3 bases: TGTGCCAGCAGCCAAGAATGGGGCTCCGAGGGGGACTTCACCGGGGAGCTGTTTTTT. Full variable domain (rest looked up from reference TRBV14 and TRBJ2-2): EAGVTQFPSHSVIEKGQTVTLRCDPISGHDNLYWYRRVMGKEIKFLLHFVKESKQDESGMPNNRFLAERTGGTYSTLKVQPAELEDSGVYFCASSQEWGSEGDFTGELFFGEGSRLTVL.

V usage is TRBV6-1 and J usage is TRBJ2-4; D might be TRBD2 (6 bases). There are 14 residues in the CDR3. V was clipped by 8 bases and J by 13 bases, with 24 bases between them. Germline loops: CDR1 MNHNS, CDR2 SASEGT. The CDR3 region has the DNA TGTGCCAGCGCGGGGCGGTGGGCCAAAAACACGCAGTACTTC. Amino acids: CASAGRWAKNTQYF.

Within the sample, this clonotype is large. The CDR3 DNA is TGTGCCAGCAGTACCGGGACAGGGATTGATGAGCAGTTCTTC. Protein product: CASSTGTGIDEQFF. The J gene is TRBJ2-1, the V gene TRBV6-5; TRBD1 agrees at 9 bases. V lost 5 bases to trimming and J lost 8 bases; unmatched junction nucleotides: 7. The CDR3 runs to 14 residues. Per the germline V gene, CDR1 is MNHEY and CDR2 is SVGAGI.

This chain uses TRBV6-5 with TRBJ2-1; possible D gene TRBD2, 6 bases. The CDR3 is made up of 16 amino acids. V was clipped by 6 bases and J by 0 bases, with 15 bases between them. Germline CDR1 MNHEY, CDR2 SVGAGI. The CDR3 sequence is CASRLLAPSSYNEQFF. DNA for the CDR3: TGTGCCAGCAGGTTACTAGCCCCGAGCTCCTACAATGAGCAGTTCTTC.

CDR3 amino acids: CASSYSGQGSTGNTIYF. CDR3 DNA: TGTGCCAGCAGTTACTCTGGACAGGGGTCCACTGGAAACACCATATATTTT. The rearrangement uses TRBV6-5 and TRBJ1-3; TRBD1 matches at 9 bases. V was clipped by 0 bases and J by 2 bases; unmatched bases: 5. Germline CDR1 reads MNHEY; CDR2 reads SVGAGI. There are 17 residues in the CDR3.

This clonotype was seen more than once but under ten times. The chain couples TRBV4-1 to TRBJ2-3; D ambiguous. The length of the CDR3 is 16 residues. CDR1 MGHRA and CDR2 YSYEKL come from the germline V gene. V was clipped by 0 bases and J by 2 bases, with 12 bases between them. The CDR3 spells CASSQDWGGVTDTQYF. The CDR3 DNA reads TGCGCCAGCAGCCAAGATTGGGGTGGAGTCACAGATACGCAGTATTTT.

This clonotype was seen repeatedly, ten times or more. The junction departs from germline at one end; a sequencing error may be responsible. V gene TRBV10-3 combines with J gene TRBJ2-3, with D perhaps matching TRBD1 or TRBD2 (6 bases each). The CDR3 contains 14 residues. Per germline, CDR1 ENHRY and CDR2 SYGVKD. CDR3 bases: TGTGCGGGGGCTGGGGGGCGGGACACAGAGACCCAGTATTTC. Translated: CAGAGGRDTETQYF.